Following are 21 T cell receptor beta chains from one sample sequenced in a study of T cells in localized non-small cell lung cancer. The data were produced by immunoSEQ multiplex PCR, yet TCRdb's version contains in-frame clones alone and is incomplete. Among approximately 47,000 clones, 70% to 90% were seen once, and the ten largest hold approximately 2.4%. The sample here was PBMCs, taken before any cancer treatment. The receptor set was obtained from a man aged 35-75 years with stage II lung adenocarcinoma.

The rearrangement links TRBV19 to TRBJ1-3; 7 bases agree with TRBD1. Germline CDR1 LNHDA, CDR2 SQIVND (reference sequence). Trimming at V came to 6 bases and at J to 4 bases, leaving 15 bases not matched to a gene. The CDR3 contains 17 residues. DNA of the CDR3: TGTGCCAGTAGCCCCAGGGGGGGTACGGCCAGAGGAAACACCATATATTTT. Protein product: CASSPRGGTARGNTIYF.

With respect to this clone: Distinct nucleotide sequences in the sample also encode this CDR3. The chain is built from TRBV7-3 and TRBJ2-1, with D perhaps TRBD2 (6 bases). Germline loops: CDR1 SGHTA, CDR2 FQGTGA. There are 14 residues in the CDR3. Trimming shortened V by 0 bases and J by 4 bases, and 7 bases separated the two germline ends. DNA of the CDR3: TGTGCCAGCAGCTTAACGGAGGGTTACAATGAGCAGTTCTTC. Protein sequence: CASSLTEGYNEQFF.

CDR3 in DNA: TGTGCCAGCAACCTACAGGGAGGTCAGCCCCAGCATTTT. Protein: CASNLQGGQPQHF. The chain couples TRBV2 to TRBJ1-5; D may be TRBD1 (6 bases). V was clipped by 7 bases and J by 6 bases, with 13 bases between them. The CDR3 covers 13 residues. Germline CDR1 and CDR2: SNHLY and FYNNEI. Combining the CDR3 with reference TRBV2 and TRBJ1-5 gives the whole variable domain EPEVTQTPSHQVTQMGQEVILRCVPISNHLYFYWYRQILGQKVEFLVSFYNNEISEKSEIFDDQFSVERPDGSNFTLKIRSTKLEDSAMYFCASNLQGGQPQHFGDGTRLSIL.

The chain employs TRBV5-1 and TRBJ1-6, with no clear D. The CDR3 consists of 14 residues. Germline CDR1 and CDR2: SGHRS and YFSETQ. V lost 4 bases to trimming and J lost 6 bases, with 11 bases between them. The CDR3 region has the DNA TGCGCCAGCAGCCCGGATAGCGGTAATTCACCCCTCCACTTT. Protein: CASSPDSGNSPLHF.

As regards this clone: A junction end diverges from the germline sequence, so it may reflect a read error. The CDR3 loop is CAISGGQAESF. DNA of the CDR3: TGTGCCATCAGTGGAGGACAGGCCGAATCCTTT. This chain joins TRBV10-3 and TRBJ1-1, with 7 bases aligning to TRBD1. Germline CDR1 and CDR2: ENHRY and SYGVKD. The CDR3 covers 11 residues.

This chain links TRBV7-8 with TRBJ2-2; D gene ambiguous. Germline values: CDR1 SGHVS, CDR2 FQNEAQ. Trimming took 5 bases from V and 3 from J, leaving 4 bases between them. This CDR3 is built from 12 residues. The CDR3 loop reads CASSLYTGELFF. CDR3 coding DNA: TGTGCCAGCAGCCTTTACACCGGGGAGCTGTTTTTT. Full variable domain (remainder filled in from reference TRBV7-8 and TRBJ2-2): GAGVSQSPRYKVAKRGQDVALRCDPISGHVSLFWYQQALGQGPEFLTYFQNEAQLDKSGLPSDRFFAERPEGSVSTLKIQRTQQEDSAVYLCASSLYTGELFFGEGSRLTVL.

V gene TRBV6-1 combines with J gene TRBJ2-1; 7 bases are a match to TRBD2. CDR3 length: 13 amino acids. From germline, CDR1 is MNHNS and CDR2 SASEGT. V shed 7 bases, J shed 5 bases, and the junction held 5 bases outside the gene matches. The CDR3 DNA is TGTGCCAGCAAATCCGGGGGGAACAATGAGCAGTTCTTC. It yields the protein CASKSGGNNEQFF.

V is TRBV19 and J is TRBJ1-2; TRBD1 matches 9 bases. Per the germline V gene, CDR1 is LNHDA and CDR2 is SQIVND (reference sequence). Trimming removed 0 bases from V and 8 bases from J; junction bases left unmatched: 7. This CDR3 contains 15 residues. The CDR3 sequence is CASSIDRTGEGGYTF. DNA for the CDR3: TGTGCCAGTAGTATAGATCGGACAGGGGAAGGAGGCTACACCTTC.

This clone was seen a single time. The V and J genes are TRBV5-1 and TRBJ2-3, with D perhaps TRBD2 (5 bases). Germline CDR1 reads SGHRS; CDR2 reads YFSETQ. The germline V and J ends were trimmed by 4 bases and 3 bases, with 15 bases remaining between them. The CDR3 length is 15 residues. CDR3 protein: CASSDRPGITDTQYF. The CDR3 coding sequence is TGCGCCAGCAGCGATCGACCGGGGATTACAGATACGCAGTATTTT.

The chain uses TRBV5-1 and TRBJ2-1; 13 positions agree with TRBD2. The CDR3 loop spans 14 amino acids. Looked up from germline, CDR1 is SGHRS and CDR2 is YFSETQ. J gave up 7 bases and V 3 bases, and 1 base lay outside the gene matches. This chain's CDR3 is CASSWTSGGNEQFF. The CDR3 DNA sequence: TGCGCCAGCAGCTGGACTAGCGGGGGAAATGAGCAGTTCTTC.

CDR3 coding DNA: TGTGCCAGCAGCTTAGAAAGGGGGGTAGGAGCTTTTAATTCACCCCTCCACTTT. Protein product: CASSLERGVGAFNSPLHF. The chain recombines TRBV7-8 with TRBJ1-6, with D possibly matching TRBD1 (6 bases). Trimming cost V 1 base and J 6 bases, with 19 bases left between them. Germline CDR1 reads SGHVS; CDR2 reads FQNEAQ. The CDR3 covers 18 residues.

The chain joins TRBV6-5 to TRBJ1-6; 8 bases map to TRBD1. The CDR3 runs to 13 residues. Per the germline V gene, CDR1 is MNHEY and CDR2 is SVGAGI. Unmatched junction bases numbered 4, after V lost 6 bases and J lost 9 bases. DNA for the CDR3: TGTGCCAGCAGACAGGGGGGGAGTTCACCCCTCCACTTT. The encoded protein is CASRQGGSSPLHF.

The chain links TRBV9 to TRBJ2-3; 8 nucleotides match TRBD1. Germline V lookup: CDR1 SGDLS, CDR2 YYNGEE. This CDR3 has 14 amino acids. V shed 4 bases, J shed 5 bases, and the junction held 6 bases outside the gene matches. The CDR3 region has the DNA TGTGCCAGCAGCATAGGACAGGGCGGAGATACGCAGTATTTT. Amino acids: CASSIGQGGDTQYF.

The chain joins TRBV6-6 to TRBJ2-1; possibly TRBD1 for D (6 bases). Germline assignment: CDR1 MNHNY and CDR2 SVGAGI (reference sequence). Trimming took off 2 bases at V and 10 bases at J, with 18 bases between the two ends. The length of the CDR3 is 15 residues. The CDR3 DNA reads TGTGCCAGCAGTTACGCGCCAGGGGTTGGTGGCGAGCAGTTCTTC. The encoded protein is CASSYAPGVGGEQFF.

J is TRBJ2-3 and V is TRBV5-1, with 9 nucleotides matching TRBD1. With 0 bases clipped from V and 1 base from J, the junction kept 6 bases outside the gene matches. The CDR3 consists of 17 residues. CDR1 and CDR2 from the germline V gene are SGHRS and YFSETQ. CDR3 amino acids: CASSLGTGVFGTDTQYF. CDR3 sequence (DNA): TGCGCCAGCAGCTTGGGGACAGGGGTATTTGGCACAGATACGCAGTATTTT.

The chain links TRBV7-2 to TRBJ1-3; no clear D. Germline loops: CDR1 SGHTA, CDR2 FQGNSA. V was cut by 1 base and J by 7 bases, with 17 bases left in between. This CDR3 comprises 16 residues. CDR3 bases: TGTGCCAGCAGCTTAGATGTGGGTAGCTTGGGGAACACCATATATTTT. Its protein is CASSLDVGSLGNTIYF.

V and J are TRBV19 and TRBJ1-4, with TRBD1 matching over 7 bases. Per the germline V gene, CDR1 is LNHDA and CDR2 is SQIVND (reference sequence). The length of the CDR3 is 15 residues. Trimming at V came to 6 bases and at J to 7 bases, leaving 11 bases not matched to a gene. CDR3 nucleotide sequence: TGTGCCAGTAGAGGCGCAGAGGACAGGCTTGAAAAACTGTTTTTT. Amino acid sequence: CASRGAEDRLEKLFF. The whole variable domain, filled in from reference TRBV19 and TRBJ1-4, reads DGGITQSPKYLFRKEGQNVTLSCEQNLNHDAMYWYRQDPGQGLRLIYYSQIVNDFQKGDIAEGYSVSREKKESFPLTVTSAQKNPTAFYLCASRGAEDRLEKLFFGSGTQLSVL.

Concerning this clone: One junction end disagrees with the germline gene, perhaps due to a read error. This chain connects TRBV12-5 to TRBJ1-4; 10 nucleotides line up with TRBD1. The CDR3 extends over 14 amino acids. Germline V gene sequence: CDR1 LGHNT, CDR2 FRNRAP. CDR3 amino acids: CASALGQGLEKLFF. DNA of the CDR3: TGTGCTAGTGCTTTGGGACAGGGGCTGGAAAAACTGTTTTTT.

This chain joins TRBV25-1 and TRBJ1-1; 7 bases align to TRBD1. The CDR3 totals 14 residues. After removal of 6 bases from V and 4 bases from J, the junction contained 8 bases not matched to a gene. Germline CDR1 is MGHDK and CDR2 is SYGVNS. CDR3 in DNA: TGTGCCAGCAGGTACAGGGGCGGGACCACTGAAGCTTTCTTT. Amino acid sequence: CASRYRGGTTEAFF.

The chain links TRBV9 to TRBJ2-3; TRBD1 matches at 7 bases. The CDR3 sequence is 13 residues long. V shed 4 bases, J shed 3 bases, and the junction held 2 bases outside the gene matches. The germline gives CDR1 SGDLS, CDR2 YYNGEE. The CDR3 here is CASSLQGTDTQYF. CDR3 nucleotide sequence: TGTGCCAGCAGCCTACAGGGGACAGATACGCAGTATTTT.

The V and J genes are TRBV11-3 and TRBJ2-1, with 9 positions matching TRBD2. The V gene end was trimmed by 6 bases and the J gene end by 5 bases; junction bases not matched to a gene: 8. The V gene's germline CDR1 is SGHNT and CDR2 YENEEA. The CDR3 sequence is 15 residues long. The CDR3, as DNA: TGTGCCAGCAGTTTTAGACTAGCGGAACACAATGAGCAGTTCTTC. Encoded protein: CASSFRLAEHNEQFF. The entire variable domain, with the rest obtained from reference TRBV11-3 and TRBJ2-1, is as follows: EAGVVQSPRYKIIEKKQPVAFWCNPISGHNTLYWYLQNLGQGPELLIRYENEEAVDDSQLPKDRFSAERLKGVDSTLKIQPAELGDSAVYLCASSFRLAEHNEQFFGPGTRLTVL.